The 18 T cell receptor beta chains reported below all come from one sample, sequenced in a study of T cells in tuberculosis. Measured with immunoSEQ multiplex PCR; TCRdb has only the in-frame clones, and not every one. The table lists around 38,000 clones, nearly 95% of them singletons, with roughly 6.4% in the top ten. Sequencing was carried out using PBMCs. These receptor sequences come from a donor under 30 with latent tuberculosis or without tuberculosis infection.

V gene TRBV7-2 combines with J gene TRBJ2-3; no clear D. From germline, CDR1 is SGHTA and CDR2 FQGNSA. V was cut by 6 bases and J by 6 bases, with 7 bases left in between. The CDR3 length is 11 residues. For the CDR3, the DNA is TGTGCCAGCAGGCGAGCCGATACGCAGTATTTT. It specifies CASRRADTQYF.

The chain uses TRBV19 and TRBJ2-7; TRBD1 matches at 9 bases. The CDR3 spans 13 residues. With V trimmed by 4 bases and J by 3 bases, 1 base remained unmatched. Germline V CDR1 and CDR2: LNHDA, SQIVND (reference sequence). The CDR3 is CASSRDRDYEQYF. CDR3 coding DNA: TGTGCCAGTAGTAGGGACAGGGACTACGAGCAGTACTTC.

The chain combines TRBV6-1 with TRBJ1-2; TRBD1 agrees at 7 bases. Germline loops: CDR1 MNHNS, CDR2 SASEGT. The CDR3 extends over 13 amino acids. After removal of 4 bases from V and 6 bases from J, the junction contained 5 bases not matched to a gene. CDR3: CASSGAGTDGYTF. Written as DNA, the CDR3 is TGTGCCAGCAGTGGGGCCGGGACAGATGGCTACACCTTC.

This clone was detected only once. V usage is TRBV6-6 and J usage is TRBJ1-1; D remains unclear. This CDR3 contains 14 residues. Germline lookup yields CDR1 MNHNY and CDR2 SVGAGI (reference sequence). V lost 6 bases, J lost 2 bases, and 13 bases lay in between. The CDR3 region is CASSEAMINTEAFF. The CDR3 nucleotides read TGTGCCAGCAGCGAGGCCATGATAAACACTGAAGCTTTCTTT.

This clone was recorded once. The J gene is TRBJ1-1, the V gene TRBV6-5, with a tentative D call TRBD1 (5 bases). CDR3 length: 15 amino acids. The germline V gene has CDR1 MNHEY and CDR2 SVGAGI. V was trimmed by 2 bases and J by 4 bases, leaving 14 bases between them. DNA of the CDR3: TGTGCCAGCAGTTACCAGCCCGGGGGGGGCACTGAAGCTTTCTTT. It specifies CASSYQPGGGTEAFF.

The V gene is TRBV9, the J gene TRBJ2-3, with 8 bases lining up with TRBD2. V lost 3 bases to trimming and J lost 2 bases; unmatched junction nucleotides: 11. CDR3 length equals 17 residues. Germline CDR1 reads SGDLS; CDR2 reads YYNGEE. The CDR3 loop reads CASSGAELAEDTDTQYF. The CDR3 DNA reads as TGTGCCAGCAGCGGAGCCGAACTAGCGGAAGACACAGATACGCAGTATTTT.

This sequence joins TRBV9 and TRBJ1-3, with 10 positions matching TRBD1. The CDR3 totals 17 residues. The germline V gene encodes CDR1 SGDLS and CDR2 YYNGEE. V trimming: 3 bases; J trimming: 2 bases; junction bases outside the gene matches: 8. The CDR3 here is CASSAWTGGIPGNTIYF. CDR3 sequence (DNA): TGTGCCAGCAGCGCTTGGACAGGGGGTATTCCTGGAAACACCATATATTTT.

The rearrangement uses TRBV5-4 and TRBJ2-3; TRBD2 agrees at 11 bases. Germline loops: CDR1 SGHNT, CDR2 YYREEE (reference sequence). The CDR3 extends over 15 amino acids. V was pared by 4 bases and J by 9 bases, with 10 bases of the junction left unmatched. The CDR3 DNA is TGTGCCAGCAGCCCCCTAGCGGGGGGCCCCAAGACGCAGTATTTT. Amino acids: CASSPLAGGPKTQYF.

V gene TRBV7-6 combines with J gene TRBJ2-7; D call uncertain. Germline CDR1 and CDR2: SGHVS and FNYEAQ. The CDR3 spans 13 residues. V was cut by 2 bases and J by 5 bases, with 10 bases left in between. CDR3 bases: TGTGCCAGCAGCTTATTAGTAGAGGACGAGCAGTACTTC. Translated, it gives CASSLLVEDEQYF.

This chain joins TRBV5-1 and TRBJ1-5; possibly TRBD1 for D (6 bases). With 7 bases removed from V and 0 bases from J, the gap between germline ends came to 11 bases. CDR1 and CDR2 (germline): SGHRS, YFSETQ. This CDR3 spans 14 amino acids. The CDR3 sequence is CASRQEDSNQPQHF. The DNA for the CDR3 is TGCGCCAGCCGACAGGAAGATAGCAATCAGCCCCAGCATTTT.

The J gene is TRBJ2-3, the V gene TRBV25-1; 7 bases fit TRBD1. The V gene end was trimmed by 3 bases and the J gene end by 1 base; junction bases not matched to a gene: 7. The V gene's germline CDR1 is MGHDK and CDR2 SYGVNS. This CDR3 is built from 16 residues. CDR3 bases: TGTGCCAGCAGTGACGCTAGGCAGGGGGGCACAGATACGCAGTATTTT. Its translation: CASSDARQGGTDTQYF.

The chain links TRBV6-5 to TRBJ1-4; D might be TRBD1 (5 bases). The CDR3 runs 15 residues. Per the germline V gene, CDR1 is MNHEY and CDR2 is SVGAGI. Trimming removed 6 bases at V and 5 bases at J, with 16 bases between. CDR3 nucleotide sequence: TGTGCCAGCAGCCCTACGACAAGGACAAATGAAAAACTGTTTTTT. It encodes CASSPTTRTNEKLFF.

The genes are TRBV5-1 and TRBJ2-7, with 10 bases matching TRBD2. The germline CDR1 and CDR2 sequences are SGHRS and YFSETQ. The CDR3 extends over 16 amino acids. V lost 2 bases and J lost 2; bases outside the gene matches: 7. The DNA for the CDR3 is TGCGCCAGCAGCTTACTCCCAGCGGGGGGGGCCTACGAGCAGTACTTC. This gives the protein CASSLLPAGGAYEQYF.

The J gene is TRBJ1-2, the V gene TRBV5-8, with a tentative D call TRBD1 (5 bases). The V end lost 0 bases, the J end lost 5 bases, and 23 bases lay between the germline ends. The CDR3 length is 18 residues. Germline V lookup: CDR1 SGHTS, CDR2 YDEGEE. CDR3 sequence: CASSLDPDNTGVKYGYTF. The CDR3 DNA reads as TGTGCCAGCAGCTTGGACCCGGACAATACTGGGGTAAAATATGGCTACACCTTC.

J is TRBJ2-1 and V is TRBV9; D call uncertain. CDR1 and CDR2 (germline): SGDLS, YYNGEE. V lost 4 bases, J lost 9 bases, and 8 bases lay in between. This CDR3 has 11 residues. The CDR3 region is CASSPNGEQFF. The DNA for the CDR3 is TGTGCCAGCAGCCCGAACGGTGAGCAGTTCTTC.

The rearrangement joins TRBV25-1 to TRBJ1-2, with D unresolved. V was pared by 10 bases and J by 0 bases, with 9 bases between. CDR1 is MGHDK and CDR2 is SYGVNS in the germline V gene. This CDR3 has 12 amino acids. CDR3 protein: CATQESNYGYTF. CDR3 coding DNA: TGTGCCACCCAGGAATCTAACTATGGCTACACCTTC.

V is TRBV4-1 and J is TRBJ1-4, with D uncertain. This CDR3 spans 14 amino acids. The V gene's germline CDR1 is MGHRA and CDR2 YSYEKL. Trimming took off 1 base at V and 7 bases at J, with 10 bases between the two ends. Written as DNA, the CDR3 is TGCGCCAGCAGCCAAGCCGGGGTGGGTGAAAAACTGTTTTTT. Translating it yields CASSQAGVGEKLFF.

V gene TRBV6-1 combines with J gene TRBJ2-7; D unclear. Germline CDR1 MNHNS, CDR2 SASEGT. The CDR3 is 13 residues long. With 0 bases removed from V and 7 bases from J, the gap between germline ends came to 10 bases. Here the CDR3 DNA reads TGTGCCAGCAGTGAAGCAGAGGCCGCGGAGCAGTACTTC. The encoded protein is CASSEAEAAEQYF.